This TCR beta chain was captured by sequencing in a study of T cells in Graves' hyperthyroidism and ophthalmopathy (dated by TCRdb to the late 2010s). Turning to the overall study: Peripheral blood was sampled at the time of initial diagnosis, prior to any treatment. TCR V-J signatures able to tell the groups apart were searched for in a discovery cohort of about a hundred patients, of whom 43 had Graves' ophthalmopathy and 55 to 65 had stable Graves' hyperthyroidism. Following sampling, methimazole starting at 30 mg daily was given to hyperthyroidism patients, and high-dose intravenous methylprednisolone was given to ophthalmopathy patients. According to the paper, TCR Vbeta CDR3 sequencing was carried out on some 130 peripheral blood samples, which came from more than 40 ophthalmopathy, approximately 78 hyperthyroidism and approximately 17 progressor patients. The study also compared thyroid tissue and blood T-cell repertoires from five or six Graves' hyperthyroidism patients. The 95 to 100 discovery patients were divided at random into training and test sets in a 7:3 ratio. Prospective prediction of ophthalmopathy was tested in an independent validation cohort of approximately 18 hyperthyroidism patients and 15 to 17 patients who later progressed to ophthalmopathy.

General study outcomes and caveats: A 13 V-J signature model separated ophthalmopathy from stable hyperthyroidism, with approximately 87% sensitivity and 81.08% specificity in cross-validation and 80%/75% in testing. Sample size was not statistically predetermined, and blinding of investigators to group allocation was not performed. Blood samples also contained most of the expanded thyroid clonotypes (frequency above 0.001), which suggests that blood repertoires may reflect thyroid immune responses. In validation, the model predicted progression to ophthalmopathy with approximately 71% sensitivity and less than 80% specificity, a median of 6.5 months before onset.

Amplification of TCR beta CDR3 regions was carried out from RNA transcripts. The TCR CDR3 was subjected to a first round of RT-PCR using the HTBI primer set and the Qiagen OneStep RT-PCR kit. A second multiplex PCR round built the libraries, followed by size selection and purification. The libraries were sequenced on an Illumina HiSeq2000 using paired-end 100 bp reads. The study's own analysis went as follows. Raw data were processed with SOAPnuke, discarding reads with adapters, uncalled bases, mean Phred below 15, or no exact constant-primer or identifier match. High-quality paired reads were merged with COPE v1.2.5, and unique nucleotide sequences were defined as clonotypes. Clonotypes were aligned to IMGT TRBV, TRBD and TRBJ reference segments using MiTCR v1.1. Analysis was restricted to V-J combinations with a frequency above 0.0001, which covered about 99% of repertoires. The TCS score was defined as the ratio of F50 (clonal expansion) to E x V (chaos), calculated using BLOSUM62-based TCRdist between CDR3 peptides within each V-J. Welch's t-statistics and random forest reduced 500 to 550 V-J features to 13, which were used in a naive Bayes classifier (R e1071). TCRdb reworked the public reads: Q25 trimming with fastp, MiXCR clone assembly, productive beta chains retained. Records with the same CDR3 protein are collapsed into one entry carrying the most frequent genes and DNA. The V and J calls follow TCRdb's processing rather than the paper's. The sample table lists over 700,000 distinct CDR3 sequences, 15% to 20% of them with a count of one. The ten largest account for over 15% of the sample.

Hyperthyroidism patients were aged 18 to 65 years and newly diagnosed, with disease duration of less than 2 months. Exclusion was applied to patients with uncontrolled infections, other autoimmune diseases, pregnancy or lactation. Clinical symptoms, serum thyroxine and TRAb, thyroid ultrasound, and orbital computed tomography formed the basis for the diagnoses. For progressor patients, blood was drawn at the first diagnosis of hyperthyroidism, before any ophthalmopathy symptoms had appeared. PBMCs were isolated from approximately 10 ml of fresh peripheral blood by Ficoll-Paque density gradient centrifugation. Progressor patients were first diagnosed with Graves' hyperthyroidism and then developed ophthalmopathy during follow-up. Total RNA was extracted using Trizol reagent, and RNA quality was assessed on an Agilent 2100 Bioanalyzer. From cysteine to phenylalanine, the CDR3 is 18 amino acids long. Of all the DNA, just the CDR3 is kept, 54 bases in frame from base 1. A distance of 25 bases separates the germline ends of V and J, which lose 3 bases and 4 bases respectively.

With respect to this clonotype: The antigen it recognizes is unknown. Base qualities are missing; no much larger clone stands one base away.

Specimen: blood. The clonotype originates from a woman aged 45 to 65 with Graves' hyperthyroidism that later progressed to Graves' ophthalmopathy. The chain employs TRBV12-3 or TRBV12-4 and TRBJ2-7, with the D gene too uncertain to name. The DNA sequence is given as TGTGCCAGCAGTTTCTATCCAGGTCTCGGAGCAGAGAGATACGAGCAGTACTTC. Its protein is CASSFYPGLGAERYEQYF.